This TCR beta chain came from a study of cytomegalovirus exposure and HLA in healthy donors. It was with 60 Vbeta and 13 Jbeta primers that the PCR ran. Here immunoSEQ multiplex PCR was the method, and the copy in TCRdb shows in-frame clones only, minus some. This sample's table reports more than 110,000 clones. The CDR3 has 14 residues. V was shortened by 2 bases and J by 4 bases, with 11 bases between the two germline ends. Germline CDR1 is MGHRA and CDR2 is YSYEKL. The sample comprised PBMCs. The clonotype originates from a middle-aged man in good health and CMV-seronegative. This chain uses TRBV4-1 with TRBJ1-2; a possible D gene is TRBD1 (5 bases). The CDR3 region has the DNA TGCGCCAGCAGCCAACCCCAGGGAGGCTATGGCTACACCTTC. Translation: CASSQPQGGYGYTF.